This T cell receptor (beta chain) was identified in a study of cytomegalovirus exposure and HLA in healthy donors. Notes on the study in general: A highly shared variant cluster was judged a likely technical artifact. Earlier analysis yielded a pattern in which most TCR beta V segments were productive about 90% or about 30% of the time.

Vbeta (60) and Jbeta (13) primers were used in the PCR. Libraries were prepared by immunoSEQ multiplex PCR; TCRdb keeps only in-frame clonotypes and omits some of them. The repertoire holds 130,000 or so clones, with about 70% as singletons. On this clone itself: What it binds is not known.

Unmatched junction bases numbered 5, after V lost 0 bases and J lost 4 bases. The germline CDR1 and CDR2 sequences are MNHEY and SVGAGI. CDR3 size: 16 residues. The chain joins TRBV6-5 to TRBJ2-7, with TRBD2 matching over 11 bases. The sample was PBMCs. The TCR comes from a woman aged 40 to 50 in good health and CMV-seropositive. The CDR3 here is CASSYSLAGGNYEQYF. The CDR3, as DNA: TGTGCCAGCAGTTACTCGCTAGCGGGGGGCAATTACGAGCAGTACTTC.